Listed below are T cell receptor beta chains from one sample, sequenced in a study of human T cells and chemical hapten exposure. TCRdb re-derived calls from the RACE reads in MiXCR, one entry per CDR3 protein. In the table there are about 61,000 distinct CDR3 sequences, around 7% of which are singletons. The source material was whole blood, sampled in connection with sensitization to the hapten diphenylcyclopropenone (DPC). The origin of the receptors is a woman in her thirties with alopecia areata. Some clones in this sample may be carry-over from other donors' samples. Both conserved end residues are part of each CDR3. The D gene is left open where the match is weak. Rows may omit the clone size; those that give it use once, few, many or a size class.

TRBV5-1	TRBJ1-5	few	-	CASSFEGSGNQPQHF	TGCGCCAGCAGCTTTGAGGGCTCGGGCAATCAGCCCCAGCATTTT
TRBV5-1	TRBJ1-4	many	-	CASSLVPIGEKLFF	TGCGCCAGCAGCTTGGTCCCCATCGGGGAAAAACTGTTTTTT
TRBV9	TRBJ2-7	many	TRBD2	CASSVGPRLAGEYEQYF	TGTGCCAGCAGCGTAGGCCCGAGACTAGCGGGGGAGTACGAGCAGTACTTC
TRBV9	TRBJ2-1	many	TRBD1	CASRPPTGQRDNEQFF	TGTGCCAGCAGACCTCCTACGGGACAGAGAGACAATGAGCAGTTCTTC
TRBV12-3/TRBV12-4	TRBJ1-4	many	-	CASRLDSNEKLFF	TGTGCCAGCAGGTTAGACAGCAATGAAAAACTGTTTTTT
TRBV5-1	TRBJ1-1	many	-	CASSTVNTEAFF	TGCGCCAGTTCAACAGTCAACACTGAAGCTTTCTTT
TRBV7-9	TRBJ2-6	many	-	CASSLGATGANVLTF	TGTGCCAGCAGCTTAGGGGCTACTGGGGCCAACGTCCTGACTTTC
TRBV2	TRBJ1-1	-	-	CASSEMTGMNTEAFF	TGTGCCAGCAGTGAGATGACAGGCATGAACACTGAAGCTTTCTTT
TRBV19	TRBJ1-1	-	TRBD1	CASSPRTGFDTEAFF	TGTGCCAGTAGTCCGCGGACAGGGTTTGACACTGAAGCTTTCTTT
TRBV29-1	TRBJ1-1	many	TRBD1	CSVGQGGPEAFF	TGCAGCGTCGGACAGGGTGGACCTGAAGCTTTCTTT
TRBV3-1	TRBJ1-2	many	TRBD1	CASSQGNGQGMGGYTF	TGTGCCAGCAGCCAAGGAAATGGACAGGGGATGGGTGGCTACACCTTC
TRBV6-5	TRBJ1-1	many	-	CASSYNDGTEAFF	TGTGCCAGCAGTTACAACGACGGGACTGAAGCTTTCTTT
TRBV20-1	TRBJ1-2	many	-	CSARTGIAYGYTF	TGCAGTGCTAGAACAGGGATAGCCTATGGCTACACCTTC
TRBV20-1	TRBJ1-2	many	-	CSAQLPTQANYGYTF	TGCAGTGCCCAACTCCCCACACAGGCTAACTATGGCTACACCTTC
TRBV14	TRBJ2-2	many	-	CASSQTGQTTGELFF	TGTGCCAGCAGCCAAACAGGTCAAACCACCGGGGAGCTGTTTTTT
TRBV12-3/TRBV12-4	TRBJ1-4	many	-	CASSSAEKLFF	TGTGCCAGCAGTTCGGCTGAAAAACTGTTTTTT
TRBV12-3/TRBV12-4	TRBJ1-5	few	-	CASSESNQPQHF	TGTGCCAGCAGCGAAAGCAATCAGCCCCAGCATTTT
TRBV6-6	TRBJ1-2	many	-	CASSDVGDSGRYTF	TGTGCCAGCAGTGATGTTGGTGACAGCGGTCGCTACACCTTC
TRBV19	TRBJ2-3	many	TRBD2	CASSIDLGGGMGDTQYF	TGTGCCAGTAGTATAGATCTGGGCGGGGGAATGGGAGATACGCAGTATTTT
TRBV2	TRBJ2-1	many	TRBD2	CATAPLAGDEQFF	TGTGCCACCGCTCCGCTAGCGGGCGATGAGCAGTTCTTC
TRBV2	TRBJ2-1	many	TRBD1	CASSTRTGVEFF	TGTGCCAGCAGTACCAGGACAGGGGTGGAGTTCTTC
TRBV5-5	TRBJ2-7	many	-	CASSSQGLSYEQYF	TGTGCCAGCAGCAGTCAGGGCTTATCCTACGAGCAGTACTTC
TRBV7-2	TRBJ2-1	-	-	CASLAFNEQFF	TGTGCCAGCTTGGCTTTCAATGAGCAGTTCTTC
TRBV5-1	TRBJ1-1	many	-	CASSLGIQPLNTEAFF	TGCGCCAGCAGCTTGGGGATTCAACCTCTGAACACTGAAGCTTTCTTT
TRBV27	TRBJ2-7	many	-	CASSSKTDPYEQYF	TGTGCCAGCAGTTCAAAGACAGATCCCTACGAGCAGTACTTC
TRBV7-3	TRBJ2-3	many	-	CASSLLGSTDTQYF	TGTGCCAGCAGCTTATTAGGGAGCACAGATACGCAGTATTTT
TRBV2	TRBJ2-1	many	-	CASSGQSYNEQFF	TGTGCCAGCAGTGGCCAGTCCTACAATGAGCAGTTCTTC
TRBV3-1	TRBJ1-1	many	-	CASSQGDISNTEAFF	TGTGCCAGCAGCCAAGGGGACATTTCGAACACTGAAGCTTTCTTT
TRBV27	TRBJ2-6	many	-	CASRRQSGANVLTF	TGTGCCAGCAGGCGACAGTCGGGGGCCAACGTCCTGACTTTC
TRBV7-9	TRBJ1-1	many	-	CASSLGEWGTEAFF	TGTGCCAGCAGCTTGGGGGAATGGGGGACTGAAGCTTTCTTT
TRBV20-1	TRBJ1-5	many	-	CSARSTVSNQPQHF	TGCAGTGCTAGATCGACAGTGTCAAATCAGCCCCAGCATTTT
TRBV29-1	TRBJ2-3	many	TRBD2	CSGTAGGTDTQYF	TGCAGCGGGACAGCGGGGGGCACAGATACGCAGTATTTT
TRBV12-3/TRBV12-4	TRBJ1-2	many	-	CASTPTAREYGYTF	TGTGCCAGCACCCCGACGGCCCGAGAGTATGGCTACACCTTC
TRBV12-3/TRBV12-4	TRBJ1-2	many	-	CASSFLDRNYGYTF	TGTGCCAGCAGTTTTTTGGACAGAAACTATGGCTACACCTTC
TRBV6-6	TRBJ2-2	many	-	CASRPTSTLNTGELFF	TGTGCCAGCAGGCCCACTAGCACTCTGAACACCGGGGAGCTGTTTTTT
TRBV11-2	TRBJ2-5	few	TRBD2	CASSLSRAGGPQETQYF	TGTGCCAGCAGCTTAAGCAGGGCGGGGGGGCCCCAAGAGACCCAGTACTTC
TRBV30	TRBJ2-1	many	-	CAWSGPEYLYNEQFF	TGTGCCTGGAGTGGGCCCGAATACCTGTACAATGAGCAGTTCTTC
TRBV7-8	TRBJ1-2	-	-	CASSLGPWGGGYTF	TGTGCCAGCAGTTTAGGTCCGTGGGGTGGCGGCTACACCTTC
TRBV12-3/TRBV12-4	TRBJ1-1	many	-	CASLSSGLKLFF	TGTGCCAGCCTGTCTTCGGGATTGAAGCTTTTCTTT
TRBV29-1	TRBJ1-5	few	TRBD1	CSVNQGENQPQHF	TGCAGCGTGAACCAGGGGGAGAATCAGCCCCAGCATTTT
TRBV3-1	TRBJ1-5	many	-	CASSQGVTDQPQHF	TGTGCCAGCAGCCAAGGGGTTACCGATCAGCCCCAGCATTTT
TRBV13	TRBJ1-3	-	-	CASSAAKSGTIYF	TGTGCCAGCAGCGCTGCCAAAAGCGGCACCATATATTTT
TRBV20-1	TRBJ2-3	few	TRBD2	CSARDLGLATDTQYF	TGCAGTGCTAGAGACTTGGGACTAGCCACAGATACGCAGTATTTT
TRBV7-9	TRBJ1-1	few	-	CASSFRNTEAFF	TGTGCCAGCAGCTTTAGGAACACTGAAGCTTTCTTT
TRBV11-2	TRBJ1-1	many	-	CASSLGAGFPEAFF	TGTGCCAGCAGCTTAGGCGCAGGATTCCCTGAAGCTTTCTTT
TRBV11-2	TRBJ1-1	many	-	CASSFSQEEAFF	TGTGCCAGCAGCTTTTCACAGGAAGAAGCTTTCTTT
TRBV18	TRBJ1-3	many	-	CASSPWRDSGNTIYF	TGTGCCAGCTCACCATGGAGGGACTCTGGAAACACCATATATTTT
TRBV5-1	TRBJ1-4	many	TRBD1	CASSLQGANEKLFF	TGCGCCAGCAGCTTACAGGGGGCTAATGAAAAACTGTTTTTT
TRBV11-2	TRBJ2-7	many	TRBD1	CASSLGQYEQYF	TGTGCCAGCAGCTTGGGACAGTACGAGCAGTACTTC
TRBV30	TRBJ1-2	few	TRBD1	CAWSAKGQGRSGYTF	TGTGCCTGGAGTGCCAAGGGACAGGGGAGGAGTGGCTACACCTTC
TRBV29-1	TRBJ2-1	-	-	CSVVGLVVAGEGQFF	TGCAGCGTTGTGGGCTTGGTGGTGGCAGGGGAAGGTCAGTTCTTC
TRBV7-9	TRBJ1-4	few	-	CASSSGGGGTRLFF	TGTGCCAGCAGCTCCGGGGGGGGTGGGACTCGACTGTTTTTT
TRBV6-6	TRBJ1-2	-	TRBD1	CASSSRDRGHYGDTF	TGTGCCAGCAGTTCCCGGGACAGGGGTCACTATGGCGACACCTTC